One sample yielded the 26 T cell receptor beta chains listed below, sequenced in a study of T cells in women clearing cervical HPV infection. TCRdb keeps only in-frame clones here, not all; method: immunoSEQ multiplex PCR. This sample's clone table lists some 33,000 clones. Sequenced material: blood buffy coat. The receptors shown here come from a woman aged 18 to 75 with a cervical HPV16 infection that either progressed to CIN3+ or cleared (not recorded which).

To note about this clone: The CDR3 extends 3 residues past the end of the read, so its final part is completed from the germline J gene. The chain uses TRBV29-1 and TRBJ1-2; 10 bases agree with TRBD1. V lost 2 bases, J lost 2 bases, and 5 bases stayed unmatched. Germline lookup yields CDR1 SQVTM and CDR2 ANQGSEA. The length of the CDR3 is 15 residues. The CDR3: CSVEYRDRGNYGYTF. The part of the CDR3 DNA that was read is TGCAGCGTTGAATACCGGGACAGGGGAAACTATGGC.

The CDR3: CSVFQGINTEAFF. The part of the CDR3 DNA that was read is TGCAGCGTGTTTCAGGGGATTAACACTGAA. The rearrangement joins TRBV29-1 to TRBJ1-1, with D perhaps matching TRBD1 (6 bases). The read ends 3 residues early relative to the CDR3; the germline J gene fills the gap. The CDR3 has 13 amino acids. CDR1 and CDR2 from the germline V gene are SQVTM and ANQGSEA. The ends were cut back, 6 bases at V and 2 bases at J, with 13 bases in the middle.

A note on this clone: Read sequence stops 3 residues before the CDR3 end, and the germline J gene provides the missing end. This chain uses TRBV7-8 with TRBJ1-1, with 7 positions matching TRBD1. There are 14 residues in the CDR3. CDR1 is SGHVS and CDR2 is FQNEAQ in the germline V gene. With 5 bases clipped from V and 5 bases from J, the junction kept 8 bases outside the gene matches. The CDR3 here is CASSPDRFPTEAFF. The DNA read from the CDR3 is TGTGCCAGCAGCCCGGACAGGTTCCCAACTGAA.

Details on this clone: From the germline J gene comes the end of the CDR3, since the read stops 3 residues before it. The genes are TRBV4-2 and TRBJ2-1; 13 positions agree with TRBD2. Losses at the gene ends were 4 bases for V and 1 base for J; bases not matched to a gene: 7. Germline V gene data show CDR1 as LGHNA and CDR2 as YNFKEQ. This CDR3 has 18 amino acids. CDR3 DNA, as far as it was read: TGTGCCAGCAGCCCAGGACTAGCGGGGGTCCTTTCCTACAATGAG. Protein: CASSPGLAGVLSYNE. In full, the CDR3 reads CASSPGLAGVLSYNEQFF.

A note on this clone: Coverage ceases 3 residues before the CDR3 finishes, and the germline J gene fills in the end. The rearrangement uses TRBV6-1 and TRBJ2-3; 7 bases agree with TRBD1. The germline V gene encodes CDR1 MNHNS and CDR2 SASEGT. The CDR3 loop spans 16 amino acids. The V gene end was trimmed by 3 bases and the J gene end by 4 bases; junction bases not matched to a gene: 10. The CDR3 reads CASSEWTGGGSDTQYF. The covered CDR3 bases are TGTGCCAGCAGTGAGTGGACAGGTGGAGGATCAGATACG.

Worth noting for this clone: The CDR3 end falls 3 residues outside the read, so it is completed with the germline J gene. The chain employs TRBV5-5 and TRBJ2-7; D possibly corresponds to TRBD1 (6 bases). There are 15 residues in the CDR3. CDR1 is SGHKS, CDR2 YYEKEE, per germline (reference sequence). Trimming removed 0 bases from V and 3 bases from J, with 13 bases in between. CDR3 bases read: TGTGCCAGCAGCTTGGGGGCAGGGGCTTACTACGAG. The encoded protein is CASSLGAGAYYE. The whole CDR3 is CASSLGAGAYYEQYF.

In regard to this clone: The DNA ends 3 residues before the CDR3 does, and the rest of the CDR3 is filled in from the germline J gene. V and J are TRBV11-1 and TRBJ1-1; D may be TRBD1 (6 bases). From germline, CDR1 is SGHAT and CDR2 FQDESV (reference sequence). The CDR3 spans 15 residues. Deletions cut 0 bases from V and 6 bases from J, with 14 bases between. The covered CDR3 bases are TGTGCCAGCAGCTTAGCGCCAGGGGACACCCCTGAA. Residues: CASSLAPGDTPE. In full, the CDR3 is CASSLAPGDTPEAFF. Together with reference TRBV11-1 and TRBJ1-1, the CDR3 gives the full variable domain: EAEVAQSPRYKITEKSQAVAFWCDPISGHATLYWYRQILGQGPELLVQFQDESVVDDSQLPKDRFSAERLKGVDSTLKIQPAELGDSAMYLCASSLAPGDTPEAFFGQGTRLTVV.

On this clone: The read stops 3 residues short of the end of the CDR3; the missing end is completed from the germline J gene. V gene TRBV5-6 combines with J gene TRBJ1-2, with 7 bases identical to TRBD1. Germline trimming cut 5 bases from V and 7 bases from J; bases unmatched to any gene: 2. The germline V gene encodes CDR1 SGHDT and CDR2 YYEEEE. CDR3 length equals 11 residues. CDR3 bases read: TGTGCCAGCAGAGGGGGCTTTGGC. It is translated as CASRGGFG. The whole CDR3 sequence reads CASRGGFGYTF. Together with reference TRBV5-6 and TRBJ1-2, the CDR3 gives the full variable domain: DAGVTQSPTHLIKTRGQQVTLRCSPKSGHDTVSWYQQALGQGPQFIFQYYEEEERQRGNFPDRFSGHQFPNYSSELNVNALLLGDSALYLCASRGGFGYTFGSGTRLTVV.

A note on this clone: The observed sequence ends 3 residues before the CDR3 terminus, with the missing tail filled in from the germline J gene. The genes are TRBV30 and TRBJ1-4, with D perhaps matching TRBD1 (5 bases). The V end was cut by 4 bases, the J end by 5 bases, with 8 bases between. Germline CDR1 GTSNPN, CDR2 SVGIG (reference sequence). The CDR3 is made up of 12 amino acids. CDR3 bases read: TGTGCCTGGAACAGGCGGAATGAAAAA. Its protein product is CAWNRRNEK. The CDR3 in full is CAWNRRNEKLFF.

Concerning this clone: The CDR3 goes on 3 residues after the read ends, and that part is filled in from the germline J gene. The chain employs TRBV5-1 and TRBJ1-6, with D perhaps TRBD1 (6 bases). Germline values: CDR1 SGHRS, CDR2 YFSETQ. The CDR3 is made up of 14 amino acids. V was clipped by 5 bases and J by 7 bases, with 13 bases between them. CDR3 bases read: TGCGCCAGCAGTCGACAGGATTCGAATTCACCC. It specifies CASSRQDSNSP. The entire CDR3 protein reads CASSRQDSNSPLHF. Together with reference TRBV5-1 and TRBJ1-6, the CDR3 gives the full variable domain: KAGVTQTPRYLIKTRGQQVTLSCSPISGHRSVSWYQQTPGQGLQFLFEYFSETQRNKGNFPGRFSGRQFSNSRSEMNVSTLELGDSALYLCASSRQDSNSPLHFGNGTRLTVT.

In regard to this clone: The CDR3 goes on 3 residues after the read ends, and that part is filled in from the germline J gene. The genes are TRBV27 and TRBJ2-1; 7 bases agree with TRBD1. Germline CDR1 MNHEY, CDR2 SMNVEV (reference sequence). The CDR3 length is 15 residues. The trim removed 3 bases at V and 6 bases at J, leaving 8 bases unmatched. The CDR3 spells CASSFGTGALNEQFF. The CDR3 bases that were read are TGTGCCAGCAGTTTTGGAACAGGGGCACTCAATGAG.

A note on this clone: The CDR3 extends 3 residues past the end of the read, so its final part is completed from the germline J gene. V is TRBV2 and J is TRBJ1-4, with TRBD1 as a possible D gene (6 bases). The germline gives CDR1 SNHLY, CDR2 FYNNEI. The CDR3 contains 15 residues. The sequenced part of the CDR3 DNA is TGTGCCAGCAGCTATGACAGGAACTATAATTCACCA. As protein: CASSYDRNYNSP. The entire CDR3 is CASSYDRNYNSPLFF.

In the case of this clone: Coverage ceases 3 residues before the CDR3 finishes, and the germline J gene fills in the end. The rearrangement links TRBV10-3 to TRBJ2-3, with 8 bases that match TRBD1. Germline CDR1 reads ENHRY; CDR2 reads SYGVKD. V was clipped by 0 bases and J by 0 bases; unmatched bases: 5. The CDR3 has 17 amino acids. The CDR3 here is CAISESKGTGSTDTQYF. The covered CDR3 bases are TGTGCCATCAGTGAGTCGAAAGGGACAGGTAGCACAGATACG.

As concerns this clone: The missing CDR3 end, 3 residues past where the read stops, is filled in from the germline J gene. The J gene is TRBJ2-6, the V gene TRBV29-1; D remains unclear. Trimming left V 6 bases short and J 0 bases short, with 9 bases between. The CDR3 is 14 amino acids. CDR1 and CDR2 (germline): SQVTM, ANQGSEA. The CDR3 here is CSVRHVSGANVLTF. CDR3 DNA (partial): TGCAGCGTCCGACACGTCTCTGGGGCCAACGTC. Full variable domain (rest looked up from reference TRBV29-1 and TRBJ2-6): SAVISQKPSRDICQRGTSLTIQCQVDSQVTMMFWYRQQPGQSLTLIATANQGSEATYESGFVIDKFPISRPNLTFSTLTVSNMSPEDSSIYLCSVRHVSGANVLTFGAGSRLTVL.

As concerns this clone: The read is 3 residues too short to cover the CDR3 end, so that end is filled in from the germline J gene. V is TRBV18 and J is TRBJ2-7; 9 nucleotides agree with TRBD1. The CDR3 has 19 amino acids. Trimming took 2 bases from V and 2 from J; bases not matched to a gene: 16. Germline V gene data show CDR1 as KGHSH and CDR2 as LQKENI. The covered CDR3 bases are TGTGCCAGCTCACCAAATCTGTCATTTTTCAGGACAGGGGCCTACGAG. It codes for CASSPNLSFFRTGAYE. The CDR3 in full is CASSPNLSFFRTGAYEQYF.

The sequenced CDR3 bases are TGCGCCAGCAGCCCCGACAGGGGTAATTCACCC. Its protein is CASSPDRGNSP. From start to end, the CDR3 is CASSPDRGNSPLHF. The chain has TRBV5-1 and TRBJ1-6, with 8 nucleotides matching TRBD1. The read falls 3 residues short of the CDR3 end, and the missing part is taken from the germline J gene. Germline values: CDR1 SGHRS, CDR2 YFSETQ. This CDR3 comprises 14 residues. Trimming took 4 bases from V and 6 from J; bases not matched to a gene: 3.

On this clone: The read ends 3 residues shy of where the CDR3 ends; the end is completed using the germline J gene. V and J are TRBV4-1 and TRBJ2-1, with D uncertain. Germline V gene lookup returns CDR1 MGHRA and CDR2 YSYEKL. V dropped 1 base and J dropped 9 bases, with 4 bases sitting between them. The CDR3 totals 11 residues. The CDR3 region is CASSQVGEQFF. The sequenced part of the CDR3 DNA is TGCGCCAGCAGCCAAGTCGGTGAG.

As regards this clone: The read ends 3 residues before the CDR3 terminus; that terminus is restored from the germline J gene. The V and J genes are TRBV29-1 and TRBJ1-2, with a possible D match to TRBD1 (5 bases). The CDR3 contains 14 residues. The germline gives CDR1 SQVTM, CDR2 ANQGSEA. The chain's CDR3 is CSVSIGQGLGGYTF. The CDR3 bases that were read are TGCAGCGTTTCCATTGGGCAGGGCTTGGGGGGC.

As for this clone: The sequenced fragment ends 3 residues before the CDR3 boundary, so the rest is inferred from the germline J gene. The chain carries TRBV5-8 and TRBJ2-5; possibly TRBD1 for D (6 bases). Germline CDR1 reads SGHTS; CDR2 reads YDEGEE. The CDR3 covers 15 residues. The CDR3 region is CASSLYRVSTDTQYF. The part of the CDR3 DNA that was read is TGTGCCAGCAGCTTGTACAGGGTGAGCACAGATACC. Complete variable domain (other parts from reference TRBV5-8 and TRBJ2-5): EAGVTQSPTHLIKTRGQQATLRCSPISGHTSVYWYQQALGLGLQFLLWYDEGEERNRGNFPPRFSGRQFPNYSSELNVNALELEDSALYLCASSLYRVSTDTQYFGPGTRLLVL.

For this clone: The read terminates 3 residues before the CDR3 end, so the remaining end is supplied by the germline J gene. J is TRBJ2-3 and V is TRBV14, with 7 positions matching TRBD2. CDR1 and CDR2 (germline): SGHDN, FVKESK. The CDR3 extends over 15 amino acids. The ends lost 0 bases at V and 8 bases at J; junction bases unmatched: 8. Partial CDR3 DNA: TGTGCCAGCAGCCAAGACTTGGCGGGAGTTGCTACG. It specifies CASSQDLAGVAT. The complete CDR3 protein is CASSQDLAGVATQYF.

A note on this clone: The read ends 3 residues before the CDR3 terminus; that terminus is restored from the germline J gene. The chain recombines TRBV10-1 with TRBJ1-1; D is possibly TRBD1 (5 bases). V shed 7 bases and J shed 5 bases, with 11 bases lying between them. This CDR3 is 12 amino acids long. Germline V gives CDR1 WNHNN, CDR2 SYGVQD (reference sequence). The covered CDR3 bases are TGCGCCAGCAACGGAGAGGGGACTGAA. The encoded protein is CASNGEGTE. The complete CDR3 reads CASNGEGTEAFF.

The CDR3 sequence: CASASPDFMNTEAFF. The DNA read from the CDR3 is TGTGCCAGCGCTTCCCCCGACTTCATGAACACTGAA. The chain combines TRBV28 with TRBJ1-1, with D unclear. The read is 3 residues too short to cover the CDR3 end, so that end is filled in from the germline J gene. V lost 8 bases, J lost 0 bases, and 16 bases lay in between. The CDR3 runs 15 residues. Germline CDR1 is MDHEN and CDR2 is SYDVKM.

Note on this clone: The read is 3 residues too short to cover the CDR3 end, so that end is filled in from the germline J gene. The chain is built from TRBV5-1 and TRBJ2-7; the D gene is possibly TRBD1 (6 bases). The V and J ends lost 4 bases and 1 base respectively, with 15 bases between them. The germline V gene has CDR1 SGHRS and CDR2 YFSETQ. CDR3 length: 15 amino acids. CDR3 residues: CASSEMTGISYEQYF. The covered CDR3 bases are TGCGCCAGCAGCGAAATGACAGGAATTTCCTACGAG.

Remarks on this clone: The CDR3 end lies 3 residues beyond the end of the read and is filled in from the germline J gene. The chain couples TRBV6-2 or TRBV6-3 to TRBJ2-5; 16 nucleotides line up with TRBD2. V trimming: 2 bases; J trimming: 4 bases; junction bases outside the gene matches: 1. The CDR3 is made up of 16 amino acids. Germline loops: CDR1 MNHEY, CDR2 SVGEGT. CDR3 DNA, as far as it was read: TGTGCCAGCAGTTACGGGACTAGCGGGAGGGTAGAGACC. It encodes CASSYGTSGRVET. From start to end, the CDR3 is CASSYGTSGRVETQYF.

Note on this clone: The CDR3 extends 3 residues past the end of the read, so its final part is completed from the germline J gene. This chain joins TRBV13 and TRBJ2-7; no clear D. This CDR3 has 13 residues. CDR1 PRHDT and CDR2 FYEKMQ come from the germline V gene (reference sequence). V dropped 3 bases and J dropped 2 bases, with 8 bases sitting between them. CDR3 protein: CASSFTDAYEQYF. The sequenced CDR3 bases are TGTGCCAGCAGCTTTACAGACGCCTACGAG.

Comment on this clone: The read terminates 3 residues before the CDR3 end, so the remaining end is supplied by the germline J gene. This chain links TRBV6-7 with TRBJ1-1; D is possibly TRBD1 (5 bases). TRBV6-7 belongs to the ORF category, with a function that is uncertain. The CDR3 length is 15 residues. V was shortened by 6 bases and J by 1 base, with 15 bases between the two germline ends. Partial CDR3 DNA: TGTGCCAGCAGCATCCCGACACAGGAGAACACTGAA. It yields the protein CASSIPTQENTE. The whole CDR3 reads CASSIPTQENTEAFF.